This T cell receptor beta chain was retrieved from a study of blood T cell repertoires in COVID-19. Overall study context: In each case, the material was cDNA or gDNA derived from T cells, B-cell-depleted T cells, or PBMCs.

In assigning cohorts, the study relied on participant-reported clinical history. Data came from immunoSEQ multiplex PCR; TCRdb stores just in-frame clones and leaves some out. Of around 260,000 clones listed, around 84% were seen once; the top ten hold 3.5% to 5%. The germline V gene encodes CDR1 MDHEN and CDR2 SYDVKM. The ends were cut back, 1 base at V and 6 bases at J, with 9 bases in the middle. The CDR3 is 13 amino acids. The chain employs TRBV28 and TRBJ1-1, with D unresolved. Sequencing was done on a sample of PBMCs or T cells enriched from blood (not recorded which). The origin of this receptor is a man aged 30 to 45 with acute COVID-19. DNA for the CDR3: TGTGCCAGCAGTTTATCGGGGAGACCTGAAGCTTTCTTT. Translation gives CASSLSGRPEAFF. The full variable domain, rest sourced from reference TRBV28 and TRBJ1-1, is DVKVTQSSRYLVKRTGEKVFLECVQDMDHENMFWYRQDPGLGLRLIYFSYDVKMKEKGDIPEGYSVSREKKERFSLILESASTNQTSMYLCASSLSGRPEAFFGQGTRLTVV.